What follows are 32 T cell receptor beta chains derived from one specimen sequenced in a study of OX40 agonist ivuxolimab in advanced cancers. Only in-frame clones appear in the TCRdb table, and some are missing; sequencing was by immunoSEQ multiplex PCR. The sample shows 80,000 or so clones, around 90% of them seen only once. The starting material was CD4+ or CD8+ T cells sorted from blood, obtained in a trial of the OX40 agonist ivuxolimab. The source of these receptors is an adult with an advanced solid tumor such as melanoma, head and neck, liver or kidney cancer.

This sequence joins TRBV11-1 and TRBJ1-5; D uncertain. CDR1 SGHAT and CDR2 FQDESV come from the germline V gene (reference sequence). The CDR3 length is 14 residues. V dropped 2 bases and J dropped 5 bases, with 10 bases sitting between them. The CDR3 bases are TGTGCCAGCAGCTTATACGGCCGGGATCAGCCCCAGCATTTT. It specifies CASSLYGRDQPQHF. The variable domain in full, with the rest retrieved from reference TRBV11-1 and TRBJ1-5, is EAEVAQSPRYKITEKSQAVAFWCDPISGHATLYWYRQILGQGPELLVQFQDESVVDDSQLPKDRFSAERLKGVDSTLKIQPAELGDSAMYLCASSLYGRDQPQHFGDGTRLSIL.

V gene TRBV21-1 combines with J gene TRBJ2-2. TRBV21-1 represents a pseudogene. The CDR3 totals 15 residues. The CDR3 DNA reads as TGTGCCAGCAGCAAGCTAGGGACGGAGACCGGGGAGCTGTTTTTT. It encodes CASSKLGTETGELFF.

J is TRBJ1-5 and V is TRBV7-7; 7 bases agree with TRBD1. J was trimmed by 7 bases and V by 5 bases; bases with no gene match: 8. CDR1 SSHAT and CDR2 FNYEAQ come from the germline V gene (reference sequence). CDR3 length: 14 amino acids. CDR3 nucleotides: TGTGCCAGCAGCCATGACAGGGAAGACCAGCCCCAGCATTTT. This gives the protein CASSHDREDQPQHF.

The rearrangement links TRBV7-2 to TRBJ2-5; a weak D match, TRBD1 (7 bases). Trimming left V 4 bases short and J 7 bases short, with 19 bases between. Germline CDR1 is SGHTA and CDR2 is FQGNSA. The CDR3 runs 15 residues. DNA of the CDR3: TGTGCCAGCAGCTCAAACAGGGGTCAGGGGGGGACCCAGTACTTC. Translating gives CASSSNRGQGGTQYF.

The chain joins TRBV7-9 to TRBJ2-1, with TRBD1 identical over 8 bases. Germline V gene lookup returns CDR1 SEHNR and CDR2 FQNEAQ (reference sequence). The CDR3 sequence is 15 residues long. V was clipped by 4 bases and J by 3 bases; unmatched bases: 5. This CDR3 reads CASSYGQGLYNEQFF. The CDR3, as DNA: TGTGCCAGCAGCTACGGACAGGGCCTCTACAATGAGCAGTTCTTC. Supplemented by reference TRBV7-9 and TRBJ2-1, the full variable domain reads DTGVSQNPRHKITKRGQNVTFRCDPISEHNRLYWYRQTLGQGPEFLTYFQNEAQLEKSRLLSDRFSAERPKGSFSTLEIQRTEQGDSAMYLCASSYGQGLYNEQFFGPGTRLTVL.

J is TRBJ2-6 and V is TRBV28; no clear D. With 8 bases removed from V and 4 bases from J, the gap between germline ends came to 6 bases. This CDR3 has 12 residues. Germline assignment: CDR1 MDHEN and CDR2 SYDVKM. CDR3 sequence (DNA): TGTGCCAGCTCGAGCGGGGCCAACGTCCTGACTTTC. Translating gives CASSSGANVLTF.

This chain joins TRBV7-2 and TRBJ2-7; TRBD1 is a possible D gene (6 bases). Germline loops: CDR1 SGHTA, CDR2 FQGNSA. Trimming stripped 5 bases from V and 10 bases from J, with 18 bases between. The CDR3 totals 13 residues. The CDR3 region has the DNA TGTGCCAGCAGCCCTAGAGGGGGTTCCGTTCAGTACTTC. Residues: CASSPRGGSVQYF.

V and J are TRBV28 and TRBJ2-5; 7 bases are shared with TRBD1. The junction had 2 bases not matched to a gene; V was cut back by 6 bases and J by 4 bases. The V gene's germline CDR1 is MDHEN and CDR2 SYDVKM. The CDR3 contains 12 residues. The CDR3 loop is CASRTGLETQYF. DNA for the CDR3: TGTGCCAGCAGGACAGGGCTAGAGACCCAGTACTTC.

This chain connects TRBV4-3 to TRBJ1-1; weak D call: TRBD1 (5 bases). CDR1 is LGHNA, CDR2 YSLEER, per germline. Trimming pared 1 base from V and 5 bases from J, leaving 17 bases between. The CDR3 has 16 amino acids. CDR3 coding DNA: TGCGCCAGCAGCCAAGGGCTCGGGGCAGTAAAGACTGAAGCTTTCTTT. This encodes CASSQGLGAVKTEAFF.

The gene calls are TRBV4-3 and TRBJ2-1; 14 nucleotides align to TRBD2. V was pared by 4 bases and J by 0 bases, with 5 bases of the junction left unmatched. Germline V gives CDR1 LGHNA, CDR2 YSLEER. There are 18 residues in the CDR3. This chain's CDR3 is CASSRTGTSGSSYNEQFF. The CDR3 DNA sequence: TGCGCCAGCAGCCGCACCGGGACTAGCGGGAGCTCCTACAATGAGCAGTTCTTC.

The rearrangement uses TRBV6-1 and TRBJ2-3; TRBD2 agrees at 8 bases. CDR3 size: 16 residues. Germline trimming cut 3 bases from V and 5 bases from J; bases unmatched to any gene: 10. CDR1 MNHNS and CDR2 SASEGT come from the germline V gene. In DNA form, the CDR3 reads TGTGCCAGCAGTGATGCCCTCGGGGGGGCACAAGATACGCAGTATTTT. As protein: CASSDALGGAQDTQYF.

V gene TRBV28 combines with J gene TRBJ1-4, with D uncertain. The germline gives CDR1 MDHEN, CDR2 SYDVKM. The CDR3 contains 15 residues. The V gene lost 3 bases and the J gene lost 0 bases, with 8 bases spanning the gap. CDR3 in DNA: TGTGCCAGCAGTTTTTTGGGAACAACTAATGAAAAACTGTTTTTT. It is translated as CASSFLGTTNEKLFF.

This chain joins TRBV5-1 and TRBJ2-5; 15 bases align to TRBD2. Germline CDR1 reads SGHRS; CDR2 reads YFSETQ. The V gene end was trimmed by 3 bases and the J gene end by 5 bases; junction bases not matched to a gene: 5. CDR3 length: 16 residues. CDR3 in DNA: TGCGCCAGCAGCTACGGGACTAGCGGGGGGAGGGAGACCCAGTACTTC. This codes for CASSYGTSGGRETQYF.

The chain couples TRBV11-2 to TRBJ2-1; 8 nucleotides agree with TRBD2. Germline CDR1 and CDR2: SGHAT and FQNNGV. J lost 7 bases, V lost 6 bases, and 14 bases had no gene match. CDR3 length: 16 residues. The DNA of the CDR3 is TGTGCCAGCAGGGTTCTAACGGGGGGGCGTTTAAATGAGCAGTTCTTC. Amino acids: CASRVLTGGRLNEQFF.

With regard to this clone: Other DNA sequences in the sample encode the same CDR3. The chain uses TRBV5-1 and TRBJ2-3; unclear D gene. The CDR3 is made up of 14 amino acids. Germline V gives CDR1 SGHRS, CDR2 YFSETQ. V dropped 4 bases and J dropped 3 bases, with 12 bases sitting between them. The CDR3 sequence: CASSLDTRTDTQYF. In DNA, the CDR3 is TGCGCCAGCAGCCTCGACACCAGGACAGATACGCAGTATTTT.

The chain uses TRBV5-1 and TRBJ2-3, with D possibly being TRBD2 (6 bases). CDR1 and CDR2 from the germline V gene are SGHRS and YFSETQ. This CDR3 has 18 residues. With 4 bases removed from V and 1 base from J, the gap between germline ends came to 22 bases. The CDR3 bases are TGCGCCAGCAGCCACCCCTTCGGGTCGGGAGACGGCACAGATACGCAGTATTTT. Its translation: CASSHPFGSGDGTDTQYF.

This clone was seen only a few times. The chain recombines TRBV7-3 with TRBJ2-3, with D possibly being TRBD2 (5 bases). The CDR3 length is 15 residues. Trimming left V 0 bases short and J 6 bases short, with 13 bases between. Looked up from germline, CDR1 is SGHTA and CDR2 is FQGTGA. The CDR3 is CASSLTPAVRDTQYF. CDR3 nucleotides: TGTGCCAGCAGCTTAACTCCAGCGGTGAGGGATACGCAGTATTTT.

This rearrangement joins TRBV7-2 to TRBJ2-5; a weak D match, TRBD2 (6 bases). Germline V CDR1 and CDR2: SGHTA, FQGNSA. V was shortened by 6 bases and J by 5 bases, with 10 bases between the two germline ends. The CDR3 consists of 12 residues. The chain's CDR3 is CASSRDFETQYF. The CDR3 nucleotides are TGTGCCAGCAGTAGGGACTTTGAGACCCAGTACTTC.

The chain is built from TRBV4-2 and TRBJ1-2, with a weak D call TRBD1 (5 bases). This CDR3 region has 14 residues. V was cut by 0 bases and J by 6 bases, with 11 bases left in between. Germline V gene data show CDR1 as LGHNA and CDR2 as YNFKEQ. The CDR3 DNA reads TGTGCCAGCAGCCAAGATGGAGGGACCCATGGCTACACCTTC. Amino acid sequence: CASSQDGGTHGYTF.

The V call is TRBV30, the J call TRBJ1-5; TRBD1 is a possible D gene (5 bases). The V end lost 2 bases, the J end lost 3 bases, and 14 bases lay between the germline ends. CDR1 is GTSNPN, CDR2 SVGIG, per germline (reference sequence). This CDR3 is built from 15 residues. CDR3 bases: TGTGCCTGGAGTCCTACTACAGGCAACAATCAGCCCCAGCATTTT. Its translation is CAWSPTTGNNQPQHF.

This clone was recorded once. The V gene is TRBV11-2, the J gene TRBJ2-1; 10 bases are a match to TRBD2. Germline loops: CDR1 SGHAT, CDR2 FQNNGV. V shed 5 bases and J 1 base; nucleotides not matched to a gene: 5. The CDR3 spans 16 residues. CDR3 coding DNA: TGTGCCAGCAGCATACCTAGCGGGGGTTCCTACAATGAGCAGTTCTTC. It is translated as CASSIPSGGSYNEQFF.

The chain joins TRBV19 to TRBJ2-5, with D possibly being TRBD1 or TRBD2 (5 bases each). The CDR3 runs to 13 residues. Trimming left V 5 bases short and J 4 bases short, with 11 bases between. Germline values: CDR1 LNHDA, CDR2 SQIVND (reference sequence). The CDR3 sequence is CASSSEGRETQYF. CDR3 nucleotides: TGTGCCAGTAGTTCTGAGGGGCGAGAGACCCAGTACTTC.

This clone came up once. This chain links TRBV19 with TRBJ2-1; D might be TRBD2 (6 bases). Germline V gives CDR1 LNHDA, CDR2 SQIVND (reference sequence). CDR3 size: 18 residues. Deletions cut 6 bases from V and 0 bases from J, with 21 bases between. The CDR3 loop is CASRRTTRLVSSYNEQFF. The CDR3 coding sequence is TGTGCCAGTAGAAGGACTACCCGACTCGTGAGCTCCTACAATGAGCAGTTCTTC.

This rearrangement joins TRBV6-5 to TRBJ2-2, with TRBD1 as a possible D gene (6 bases). CDR3 length: 16 residues. Germline CDR1 is MNHEY and CDR2 is SVGAGI. V dropped 2 bases and J dropped 3 bases, with 13 bases sitting between them. The CDR3 nucleotides are TGTGCCAGCAGTTACACCAGCAGGGGAGACACCGGGGAGCTGTTTTTT. Translation gives CASSYTSRGDTGELFF.

The chain carries TRBV7-3 and TRBJ1-4; D is undetermined. Germline CDR1 and CDR2: SGHTA and FQGTGA. CDR3 length: 15 residues. Trimming pared 2 bases from V and 3 bases from J, leaving 10 bases between. The chain's CDR3 is CASSLGGMANEKLFF. The CDR3 DNA is TGTGCCAGCAGCTTAGGAGGGATGGCTAATGAAAAACTGTTTTTT.

In its sample, this clone was seen once. The rearrangement uses TRBV15 and TRBJ2-5; no definite D call. There are 14 residues in the CDR3. In germline, CDR1 is LNHNV, CDR2 YYDKDF (reference sequence). The V end lost 4 bases, the J end lost 1 base, and 10 bases lay between the germline ends. The CDR3 sequence: CATSTGPGQETQYF. Written as DNA, the CDR3 is TGTGCCACCAGCACCGGTCCGGGCCAAGAGACCCAGTACTTC.

The chain uses TRBV11-2 and TRBJ2-7; D is unclear. CDR1 and CDR2 (germline): SGHAT, FQNNGV. The CDR3 extends over 12 amino acids. Between the trimmed V and J ends, which lost 6 bases and 4 bases, there was a span of 10 bases. CDR3 sequence: CASSSLRYEQYF. DNA for the CDR3: TGTGCCAGCAGTTCGCTACGATACGAGCAGTACTTC. Together with reference TRBV11-2 and TRBJ2-7, the CDR3 gives the full variable domain: EAGVAQSPRYKIIEKRQSVAFWCNPISGHATLYWYQQILGQGPKLLIQFQNNGVVDDSQLPKDRFSAERLKGVDSTLKIQPAKLEDSAVYLCASSSLRYEQYFGPGTRLTVT.

The chain couples TRBV19 to TRBJ1-2, with D possibly being TRBD1 (5 bases). Between the trimmed V and J ends, which lost 10 bases and 4 bases, there was a span of 19 bases. This CDR3 has 14 residues. From germline, CDR1 is LNHDA and CDR2 SQIVND (reference sequence). The CDR3 here is CATNRGEGTYGYTF. CDR3 DNA sequence: TGTGCCACCAACCGCGGGGAGGGGACCTATGGCTACACCTTC.

This chain connects TRBV28 to TRBJ1-5; tentative D call: TRBD1 (5 bases). The CDR3 loop spans 15 amino acids. Germline values: CDR1 MDHEN, CDR2 SYDVKM. V dropped 2 bases and J dropped 5 bases, with 13 bases sitting between them. CDR3 nucleotides: TGTGCCAGCAGTTTAGGGGCCAGGACGTATCAGCCCCAGCATTTT. Translating it yields CASSLGARTYQPQHF.

V gene TRBV14 combines with J gene TRBJ2-3; D is uncertain. CDR1 and CDR2 (germline): SGHDN, FVKESK. V gave up 0 bases and J gave up 5 bases, with 9 bases separating them. The CDR3 consists of 14 residues. The CDR3 spells CASSQDRLLDTQYF. For the CDR3, the DNA is TGTGCCAGCAGCCAAGATAGGCTTCTAGATACGCAGTATTTT.

V is TRBV28 and J is TRBJ1-2, with D uncertain. Looked up from germline, CDR1 is MDHEN and CDR2 is SYDVKM. V was shortened by 4 bases and J by 1 base, with 7 bases between the two germline ends. The CDR3 extends over 13 amino acids. For the CDR3, the DNA is TGTGCCAGCAGTTCGACGGTTAACTATGGCTACACCTTC. Protein: CASSSTVNYGYTF.

The chain couples TRBV18 to TRBJ1-2, with TRBD1 identical over 8 bases. With 6 bases clipped from V and 4 bases from J, the junction kept 10 bases outside the gene matches. The CDR3 extends over 15 amino acids. Germline loops: CDR1 KGHSH, CDR2 LQKENI. The CDR3 coding sequence is TGTGCCAGCTCCCGTGACAGGGGCCTTAGCTATGGCTACACCTTC. Amino acids: CASSRDRGLSYGYTF. Combining the CDR3 with reference TRBV18 and TRBJ1-2 gives the whole variable domain NAGVMQNPRHLVRRRGQEARLRCSPMKGHSHVYWYRQLPEEGLKFMVYLQKENIIDESGMPKERFSAEFPKEGPSILRIQQVVRGDSAAYFCASSRDRGLSYGYTFGSGTRLTVV.